The 9 T cell receptor beta chains below were found in one sample sequenced in a study of blood T cell repertoires in COVID-19. Repertoires were generated with immunoSEQ multiplex PCR, while TCRdb's copy carries only in-frame clones and drops some. The sample has roughly 250,000 clones; about 88% are singletons. The sample taken for sequencing was PBMCs or T cells enriched from blood (not recorded which). All receptors come from a woman aged 45 to 65 who had recovered from COVID-19.

V gene TRBV14 combines with J gene TRBJ1-3; TRBD1 aligns across 7 bases. The germline V gene encodes CDR1 SGHDN and CDR2 FVKESK. J lost 3 bases, V lost 2 bases, and 7 bases had no gene match. The CDR3 is made up of 16 amino acids. The DNA of the CDR3 is TGTGCCAGCAGCCAATACAAACAGGGGAATGGAAACACCATATATTTT. It specifies CASSQYKQGNGNTIYF. Complete variable domain (other parts from reference TRBV14 and TRBJ1-3): EAGVTQFPSHSVIEKGQTVTLRCDPISGHDNLYWYRRVMGKEIKFLLHFVKESKQDESGMPNNRFLAERTGGTYSTLKVQPAELEDSGVYFCASSQYKQGNGNTIYFGEGSWLTVV.

This sequence joins TRBV5-6 and TRBJ2-7, with 10 bases lining up with TRBD1. Germline V lookup: CDR1 SGHDT, CDR2 YYEEEE. V shed 4 bases and J 2 bases; nucleotides not matched to a gene: 6. The CDR3 has 15 residues. The CDR3 is CASSGPGQGPYEQYF. The CDR3 bases are TGTGCCAGCAGCGGCCCGGGACAGGGGCCCTACGAGCAGTACTTC.

The chain uses TRBV5-4 and TRBJ2-4; 7 bases are shared with TRBD2. Germline V lookup: CDR1 SGHNT, CDR2 YYREEE (reference sequence). The length of the CDR3 is 15 residues. The J segment lost 7 bases and the V segment lost 0 bases, leaving 7 bases of the junction unmatched. The chain's CDR3 is CASSLEAQGGNIQYF. The CDR3 DNA follows: TGTGCCAGCAGCTTGGAGGCCCAGGGAGGGAACATTCAGTACTTC.

V usage is TRBV28 and J usage is TRBJ1-5, with a weak D call TRBD1 (5 bases). The length of the CDR3 is 14 residues. V was shortened by 6 bases and J by 0 bases, with 9 bases between the two germline ends. CDR1 MDHEN and CDR2 SYDVKM come from the germline V gene. The CDR3 coding sequence is TGTGCCAGCAGCCCGGGGGATAGCAATCAGCCCCAGCATTTT. This translates into CASSPGDSNQPQHF. Combining the CDR3 with reference TRBV28 and TRBJ1-5 gives the whole variable domain DVKVTQSSRYLVKRTGEKVFLECVQDMDHENMFWYRQDPGLGLRLIYFSYDVKMKEKGDIPEGYSVSREKKERFSLILESASTNQTSMYLCASSPGDSNQPQHFGDGTRLSIL.

The rearrangement links TRBV20-1 to TRBJ1-2, with D maybe TRBD1 (6 bases). The CDR3 contains 16 residues. Trimming stripped 3 bases from V and 7 bases from J, with 24 bases between. CDR1 is DFQATT and CDR2 is SNEGSKA in the germline V gene (reference sequence). CDR3 in amino acids: CSASHRDRKILIGYTF. For the CDR3, the DNA is TGCAGTGCTAGTCACAGGGATAGGAAAATATTAATTGGCTACACCTTC.

Here the CDR3 reads CASSLGGSHNEQFF. CDR3 bases: TGTGCCAGCAGCTTAGGGGGGAGCCACAATGAGCAGTTCTTC. The chain joins TRBV7-3 to TRBJ2-1; TRBD2 might be the D (6 bases). This CDR3 comprises 14 residues. Trimming shortened V by 2 bases and J by 5 bases, and 10 bases separated the two germline ends. In germline, CDR1 is SGHTA, CDR2 FQGTGA.

The chain employs TRBV19 and TRBJ1-2; D uncertain. The V and J ends lost 7 bases and 5 bases respectively, with 17 bases between them. This CDR3 has 14 amino acids. Germline values: CDR1 LNHDA, CDR2 SQIVND (reference sequence). CDR3 residues: CASNAVSVPYGYTF. The CDR3 DNA sequence: TGTGCCAGTAACGCGGTCTCCGTCCCTTATGGCTACACCTTC.

This clone has only one observation. The rearrangement links TRBV29-1 to TRBJ2-3, with D perhaps TRBD1 (5 bases). The V and J ends lost 8 bases and 6 bases respectively, with 21 bases between them. Germline V gene lookup returns CDR1 SQVTM and CDR2 ANQGSEA. The CDR3 length is 14 residues. CDR3 sequence: CSSYYGAGWDTQYF. The CDR3 bases are TGCAGCTCCTACTATGGGGCAGGGTGGGATACGCAGTATTTT.

The gene calls are TRBV18 and TRBJ2-3; 10 bases are shared with TRBD2. This CDR3 is 17 amino acids long. CDR1 and CDR2 from the germline V gene are KGHSH and LQKENI. V lost 2 bases and J lost 0; bases outside the gene matches: 5. CDR3 sequence reads: CASSPGLAETSTDTQYF. CDR3 bases: TGTGCCAGCTCACCAGGACTAGCGGAGACTAGCACAGATACGCAGTATTTT.